This record covers a single T cell receptor (beta chain). Its antigen is not identified. The record originates from a study of CXCR3-negative and CXCR3-positive naive CD8 T cells. Overall study findings and caveats: Memory CD8+ cells had much lower diversity, and both naive subsets had comparably high diversity. Higher TRB CDR3 hydrophobicity marked CXCR3-positive naive cells relative to CXCR3-negative naive cells. Comparison of naive CXCR3-negative and CXCR3-positive cells revealed similar TRBV-TRBJ usage, while memory cells differed.

Through 5' RACE with UMI labels, the TRB cDNA libraries were prepared. Reprocessing the 5' RACE reads, TCRdb reports a single entry for every CDR3 protein and omits DNA. Its listing shows about 86,000 distinct CDR3 sequences. The CDR3 totals 13 residues. CDR1 is SGHVS and CDR2 is FQNEAQ in the germline V gene. At about 310,000 cells each, triplicate sorts were carried out for each CD8+ T cell subset. CD45RO-CCR7+CD27+CD95- was the phenotype of naive CD8+ T cells. The TCR originated in a human donor in good health. Some clones in this sample may be carry-over from other donors' samples. The chain carries TRBV7-8 and TRBJ2-7. Sequencing was performed on naive CXCR3+ CD8+ T cells from blood. The subset: CD45RO-CCR7+CD27+CD95- naive CD8+ T cells expressing CXCR3 (TNR3+). The CDR3 here is CASSLDRLYEQYF.